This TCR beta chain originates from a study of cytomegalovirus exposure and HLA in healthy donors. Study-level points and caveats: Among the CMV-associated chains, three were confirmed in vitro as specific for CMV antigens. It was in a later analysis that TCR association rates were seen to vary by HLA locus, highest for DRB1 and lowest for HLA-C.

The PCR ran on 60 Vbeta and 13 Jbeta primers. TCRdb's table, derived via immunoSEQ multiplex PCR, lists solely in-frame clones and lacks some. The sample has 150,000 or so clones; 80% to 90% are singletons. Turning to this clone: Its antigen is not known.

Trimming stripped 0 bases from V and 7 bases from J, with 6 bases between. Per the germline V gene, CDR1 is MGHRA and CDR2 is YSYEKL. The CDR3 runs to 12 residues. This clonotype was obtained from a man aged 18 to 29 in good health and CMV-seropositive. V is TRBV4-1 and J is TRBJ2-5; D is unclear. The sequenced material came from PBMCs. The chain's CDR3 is CASSQDVGTQYF. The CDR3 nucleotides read TGCGCCAGCAGCCAAGATGTCGGGACCCAGTACTTC.